The sequence of this T cell receptor beta chain was determined in a study of OX40 agonist ivuxolimab in advanced cancers. Study details: Ivuxolimab is a fully human IgG2 antibody that activates OX40 (CD134). Patients undergoing dose escalation presented with hepatocellular carcinoma, melanoma, renal cell or head and neck cancer. Partial responses were observed in three patients, of whom one had hepatocellular carcinoma and two had cutaneous melanoma.

This clone was seen more than once but under ten times. Produced via immunoSEQ multiplex PCR; TCRdb's table is partial and in-frame only. Of about 89,000 clones listed, under 95% were seen once; the top ten hold roughly 0.75%. Peripheral blood came from all dose cohorts at three timepoints. The CDR3 length is 14 residues. V lost 6 bases and J 2 bases, leaving 11 bases between the germline ends. Germline V lookup: CDR1 SGHAT, CDR2 FQNNGV. The clonotype originates from an adult with an advanced solid tumor such as melanoma, head and neck, liver or kidney cancer. The sample in question was CD4+ or CD8+ T cells sorted from blood, obtained in a trial of the OX40 agonist ivuxolimab. This rearrangement joins TRBV11-2 to TRBJ1-3; D gene unclear. CDR3 in DNA: TGTGCCAGCAGTTCCGTCCAGACTGGAAACACCATATATTTT. Its protein is CASSSVQTGNTIYF.